This T cell receptor beta chain was identified during a study of blood T cell repertoires in COVID-19. Across the whole study: Samples taken during acute and convalescent COVID-19 were collected in the United States, Italy and Spain. In each case, the material was cDNA or gDNA derived from T cells, B-cell-depleted T cells, or PBMCs.

The V gene's germline CDR1 is SGHRS and CDR2 YFSETQ. V lost 2 bases and J lost 3, with 9 bases in between. The CDR3 contains 13 residues. Repertoires were generated with immunoSEQ multiplex PCR, while TCRdb's copy carries only in-frame clones and drops some. The repertoire holds 23,000 or so clones, around 86% seen once, with 20% to 30% in the top ten. This sequence joins TRBV5-1 and TRBJ2-7, with a possible D match to TRBD1 (6 bases). Input material: peripheral blood. The clonotype was recovered from a human donor with active COVID-19. The donor label of this sample is uncertain. The CDR3 DNA follows: TGCGCCAGCAGCTTTGCAGGGGACTACGAGCAGTACTTC. Translated: CASSFAGDYEQYF.